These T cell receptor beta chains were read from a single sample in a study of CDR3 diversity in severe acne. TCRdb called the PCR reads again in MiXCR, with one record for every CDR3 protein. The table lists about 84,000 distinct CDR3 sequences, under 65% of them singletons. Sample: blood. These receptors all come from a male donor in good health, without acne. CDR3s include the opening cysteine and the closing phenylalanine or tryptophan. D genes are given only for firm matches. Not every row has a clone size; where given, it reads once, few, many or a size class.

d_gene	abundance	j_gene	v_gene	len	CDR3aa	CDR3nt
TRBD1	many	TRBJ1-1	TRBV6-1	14	CASSARTGPSEAFF	TGTGCCAGCAGTGCGAGGACAGGACCAAGCGAAGCTTTCTTT
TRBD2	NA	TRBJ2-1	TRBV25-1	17	CASVEDGRGKTYNEQFF	TGTGCCAGCGTTGAAGATGGGCGGGGGAAGACCTACAATGAGCAGTTCTTC
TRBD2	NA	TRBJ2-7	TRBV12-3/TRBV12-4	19	CASSRAGGTEFGLAYEQYF	TGTGCCAGCAGCCGAGCGGGGGGGACTGAATTTGGCCTAGCCTACGAGCAGTACTTC
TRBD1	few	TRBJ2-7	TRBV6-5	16	CASSINPGQNSYEQYF	TGTGCCAGCAGCATCAACCCGGGACAGAACTCCTACGAGCAGTACTTC
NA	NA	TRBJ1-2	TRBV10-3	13	CASHPGVNYGYTF	TGTGCCTCACACCCGGGAGTTAACTATGGCTACACCTTC
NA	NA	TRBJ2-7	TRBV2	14	CASRASQTVREQYF	TGTGCCAGCAGGGCATCCCAAACGGTCAGAGAGCAGTACTTC
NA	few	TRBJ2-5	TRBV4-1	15	CASSQDLSPGRTQYF	TGCGCCAGCAGCCAAGATCTGAGCCCAGGGAGGACCCAGTACTTC
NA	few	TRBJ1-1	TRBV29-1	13	CSVEGQLNTEAFF	TGCAGCGTTGAAGGACAGTTGAACACTGAAGCTTTCTTT
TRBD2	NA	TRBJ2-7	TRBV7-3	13	CTSSSGLVGEQYF	TGTACCAGCAGTTCCGGACTAGTTGGCGAGCAGTACTTC
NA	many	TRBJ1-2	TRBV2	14	CASSENSRNYGYTF	TGTGCCAGCAGTGAAAACAGCAGGAACTATGGCTACACCTTC
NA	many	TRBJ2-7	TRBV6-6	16	CASSYSWGLGTYEQYF	TGTGCCAGCAGTTACTCGTGGGGGCTGGGGACTTACGAGCAGTACTTC
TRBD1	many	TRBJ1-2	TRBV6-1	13	CASGTGGDYGYTF	TGTGCCAGCGGGACAGGGGGGGACTATGGCTACACCTTC
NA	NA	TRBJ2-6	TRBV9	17	CASSVPVGGTGANVLTF	TGTGCCAGCAGCGTCCCAGTGGGGGGTACTGGGGCCAACGTCCTGACTTTC
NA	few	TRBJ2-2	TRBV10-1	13	CASSDAGTGELFF	TGCGCCAGCAGTGATGCAGGCACCGGGGAGCTGTTTTTT
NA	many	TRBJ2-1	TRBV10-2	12	CASSWDYNEQFF	TGCGCCAGCAGCTGGGACTACAATGAGCAGTTCTTC
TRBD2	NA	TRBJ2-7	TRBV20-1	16	CSAGTSGRALGNEQYF	TGCAGTGCTGGGACTAGCGGGAGGGCCCTCGGGAACGAGCAGTACTTC
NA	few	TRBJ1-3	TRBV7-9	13	CASSPPVGNTIYF	TGTGCCAGCAGCCCGCCGGTCGGAAACACCATATATTTT
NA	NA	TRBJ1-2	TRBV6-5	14	CASSVTGRYYGYTF	TGTGCCAGCAGTGTCACAGGGAGATACTATGGCTACACCTTC
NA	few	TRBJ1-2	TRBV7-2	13	CASTLSPDHGYTF	TGTGCCAGCACCCTTAGTCCGGACCATGGCTACACCTTC
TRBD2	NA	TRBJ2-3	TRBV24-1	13	CATGTSPTDTQYF	TGTGCCACCGGGACTAGCCCAACAGATACGCAGTATTTT
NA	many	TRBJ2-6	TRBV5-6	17	CASTKLGHRSGANVLTF	TGTGCCAGCACTAAACTGGGACACCGCTCTGGGGCCAACGTCCTGACTTTC
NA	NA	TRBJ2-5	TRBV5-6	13	CASSLAWAETQYF	TGTGCCAGCAGCTTGGCGTGGGCGGAGACCCAGTACTTC
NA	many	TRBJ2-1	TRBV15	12	CATETRVNEQFF	TGTGCCACCGAAACAAGGGTGAATGAGCAGTTCTTC
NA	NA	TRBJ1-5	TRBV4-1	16	CASSQVGAGSNQPQHF	TGCGCCAGCAGCCAAGTGGGGGCGGGGAGCAATCAGCCCCAGCATTTT
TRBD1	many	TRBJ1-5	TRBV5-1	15	CASSKDRGDNQPQHF	TGCGCCAGCAGCAAGGACAGGGGGGACAATCAGCCCCAGCATTTT
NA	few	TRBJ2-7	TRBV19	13	CASSKTPSYEQYF	TGTGCCAGTAGTAAAACACCGTCCTACGAGCAGTACTTC
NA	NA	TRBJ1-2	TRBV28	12	CASSLRNYGYTF	TGTGCCAGCAGCCTCAGGAACTATGGCTACACCTTC
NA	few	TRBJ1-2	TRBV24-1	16	CATSDPTSTTDYGYTF	TGTGCCACCAGTGATCCAACCTCGACAACCGACTATGGCTACACCTTC
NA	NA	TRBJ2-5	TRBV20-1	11	CSASVGETQYF	TGCAGTGCTAGTGTCGGTGAGACCCAGTACTTC
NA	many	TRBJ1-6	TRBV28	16	CASSPTGSSYNSPLHF	TGTGCCAGCAGCCCGACAGGAAGCTCCTATAATTCACCCCTCCACTTT
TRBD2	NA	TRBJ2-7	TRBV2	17	CASSERGTSGTTYEQYF	TGTGCCAGCAGTGAAAGAGGGACTAGCGGGACGACCTACGAGCAGTACTTC
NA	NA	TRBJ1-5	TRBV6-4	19	CASSDRSSGRAYSNQPQHF	TGTGCCAGCAGTGACCGTTCTAGCGGGAGGGCCTATAGCAATCAGCCCCAGCATTTT
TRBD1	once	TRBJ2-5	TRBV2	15	CASRTQGASNQPQYF	TGTGCCAGCAGGACTCAGGGGGCTAGCAATCAGCCCCAGTACTTC
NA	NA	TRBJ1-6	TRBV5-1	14	CASSLELSGSPLHF	TGCGCCAGCAGCTTGGAATTGAGTGGTTCACCCCTCCACTTT
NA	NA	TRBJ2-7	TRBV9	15	CASSVGQGMSYEQYF	TGTGCCAGCAGCGTAGGCCAGGGGATGTCCTACGAGCAGTACTTC
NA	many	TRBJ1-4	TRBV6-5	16	CASRPGRSTPNEKLFF	TGTGCCAGCAGACCGGGACGGAGCACTCCTAATGAAAAACTGTTTTTT
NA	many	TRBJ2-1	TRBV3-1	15	CASSQNSGPTRSQFF	TGTGCCAGCAGCCAAAACTCCGGGCCCACTCGTTCGCAGTTCTTC
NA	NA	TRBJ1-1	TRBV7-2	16	CASSDFETGRGTEAFF	TGTGCCAGCAGCGACTTTGAGACAGGAAGGGGCACTGAAGCTTTCTTT
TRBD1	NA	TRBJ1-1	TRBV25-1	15	CASRPTGQVNTEAFF	TGTGCCAGCAGACCTACGGGACAGGTTAACACTGAAGCTTTCTTT
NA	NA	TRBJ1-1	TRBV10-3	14	CAISVEGANTEAFF	TGTGCCATCAGTGTGGAAGGAGCGAACACTGAAGCTTTCTTT
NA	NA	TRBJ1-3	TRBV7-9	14	CAGSAAVSGNTVYF	TGTGCCGGCAGCGCAGCAGTCTCTGGAAACACCGTATATTTT
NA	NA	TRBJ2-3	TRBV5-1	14	CASSYGSSVDTQYF	TGCGCCAGCAGCTACGGGTCGTCCGTGGATACGCAGTATTTT
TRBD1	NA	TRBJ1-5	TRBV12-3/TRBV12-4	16	CASSLETGGYNEPQHF	TGTGCCAGCAGTTTAGAGACAGGGGGGTACAATGAGCCCCAGCATTTT
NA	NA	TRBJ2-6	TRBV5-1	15	CASSLFSSGANVLTF	TGCGCCAGCAGCTTGTTTAGCTCTGGGGCCAACGTCCTGACTTTC
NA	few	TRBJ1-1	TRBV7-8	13	CASSTYRNTEAFF	TGTGCCAGCAGCACGTACAGAAACACTGAAGCTTTCTTT
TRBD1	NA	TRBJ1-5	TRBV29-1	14	CSVRGGGGNQPQHF	TGCAGCGTCAGGGGAGGGGGCGGGAATCAGCCCCAGCATTTT
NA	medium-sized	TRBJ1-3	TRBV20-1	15	CSARDLRGIGNTIYF	TGCAGTGCTAGAGATCTTAGGGGTATAGGAAACACCATATATTTT
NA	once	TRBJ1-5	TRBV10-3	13	CAISQCGAQPQLF	TGTGCCATCAGTCAGTGCGGGGCGCAGCCCCAGCTTTTT
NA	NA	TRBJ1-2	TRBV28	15	CASSPPQGGNYGYTF	TGTGCCAGCAGTCCCCCGCAGGGTGGGAACTATGGCTACACTTTC
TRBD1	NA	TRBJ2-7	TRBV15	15	CATSTPGQPPYEQYF	TGTGCCACCAGCACACCGGGACAGCCCCCCTACGAGCAGTACTTC
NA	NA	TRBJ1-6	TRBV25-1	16	CASSFSPGGRSSPLHF	TGTGCCAGCAGTTTTTCCCCTGGGGGTAGGAGTTCACCCCTCCACTTT